This T cell receptor beta chain was sequenced for a study of T-cell memory formation after mild COVID-19 listed by TCRdb under 2021. At the level of the whole study: TCR sequence clusters from the two donors were found to be largely donor specific. T-cell clones expanding and contracting after mild COVID-19 in two donors were tracked by longitudinal TCRalpha and TCRbeta repertoire sequencing. Two young, previously healthy adult volunteers, one female and one male, were included in the cohort. Broader findings and caveats from the paper: From day 15 to 85, contracting clones showed balanced CD4/CD8 phenotypes, whereas a second wave of clones that expanded from day 15 to 37 leaned towards CD4+. SARS-CoV-2 specificity was not confirmed for the second-wave clones peaking on day 37. Some responding clones were detected in pre-infection memory, which suggested that pre-existing cross-reactive memory T cells had joined the SARS-CoV-2 response. The study covered only a couple of mild cases, and larger cohorts including severe cases with pre-infection samples were considered necessary. Contracting CD4+ clones were located mainly in the CM and EM memory subsets, whereas CD8+ clones were found to be enriched in EMRA.

About this clonotype itself: The clone's antigen remains unknown. The sample holds no much larger clone one base away, and base qualities are not on file.

PBMCs were isolated by Ficoll-Paque density gradient centrifugation. The CDR3 has 15 amino acids, counting the end cysteine and phenylalanine. The only DNA kept is the CDR3, 45 bases in frame from the first base. V and J are truncated by 1 base and 7 bases respectively, leaving an intervening sequence of 14 bases. Sequences SGHRS (CDR1) and YFSETQ (CDR2) are obtained from the germline V gene. The sample was run on an Illumina NovaSeq 6000. Using 5'RACE with constant-segment primers, TCRalpha and TCRbeta cDNA libraries were constructed, with sample barcodes and unique molecular identifiers added in the process. Trizol reagent was used to extract RNA from every sample. Library amplification was performed in two PCR steps, and a second sample barcode and Illumina TruSeq adapters were introduced in the second step. Libraries were sequenced on an Illumina NovaSeq with 2 x 150 bp paired-end reads. The study's processing was this. Demultiplexing of reads and collapsing into UMI-guided consensus sequences were performed with migec v1.2.7. Using mixcr v2.1.11, UMI consensuses were aligned to TRA and TRB V and J templates and then assembled into clonotypes. Clonotypes were classified as expanded or contracted when called significant by both edgeR and NoisET, with noise models trained on biological replicates. For edgeR calls, the cutoffs were a false discovery rate-adjusted p below 0.01 and a log2 fold-change threshold of 1. PCA with hierarchical clustering of max-normalized trajectories of the 1000 most abundant clonotypes was used as exploratory dynamics analysis. Separately sequenced CD4+ and CD8+ repertoires were used to assign a CD4 or CD8 phenotype to each responding clone. In-frame beta chains were kept once TCRdb had trimmed the public reads at Q25 with fastp and called clones with MiXCR. Every entry covers one CDR3 protein and lists the most common genes and DNA from its rows. These V and J calls originate from TCRdb's pipeline instead of the authors' own analysis. The sample includes about 270,000 distinct CDR3 sequences, with approximately 16% observed a single time. The top ten clones comprise around 23% of the sample.

The sequenced sample was PBMCs or a T cell subset sorted from them (not recorded which). Rearrangement joined TRBV5-1 to TRBJ1-4; TRBD1 could be the D gene, as 6 bases match. The receptor was isolated from a young man who had mild COVID-19 (a few samples of this study predate the infection). The sample titles of this study are shuffled in the database, so cell type and time point are left out; the donor was told from shared clones. The bases read TGCGCCAGCAGCTTGCCCCGGGGGGGGCGTGAAAAACTGTTTTTT. Translated, this gives CASSLPRGGREKLFF.